What follows are 22 T cell receptor beta chains derived from one specimen sequenced in a study of blood T cell repertoires in COVID-19. The repertoire was sequenced with immunoSEQ multiplex PCR; TCRdb's copy has only in-frame clones and lacks some. The sample includes 220,000 or so clones, 80% to 90% of them seen just once. Sequenced: PBMCs or T cells enriched from blood (not recorded which). The receptors shown here come from a woman under 30 in a cohort exposed to, infected with or recovered from COVID-19 (not recorded which).

In DNA form, the CDR3 reads TGTGCCAGCAGTGAAGGAGGGAGAACTGAAGCTTTCTTT. It yields the protein CASSEGGRTEAFF. The rearrangement uses TRBV6-1 and TRBJ1-1; D is unclear. Between the trimmed V and J ends, which lost 1 base and 5 bases, there was a span of 8 bases. The CDR3 length is 13 residues. Germline V lookup: CDR1 MNHNS, CDR2 SASEGT.

This chain joins TRBV18 and TRBJ2-7; 8 bases are shared with TRBD1. V dropped 3 bases and J dropped 5; count of bases not matched to a gene: 18. This CDR3 contains 18 residues. Germline-derived CDR1 and CDR2 are KGHSH and LQKENI. CDR3 in amino acids: CASSPRNPAATGDHEQYF. The DNA for the CDR3 is TGTGCCAGCTCACCGAGGAACCCGGCTGCGACAGGGGACCACGAGCAGTACTTC. The full variable domain, its missing parts supplied by reference TRBV18 and TRBJ2-7, is NAGVMQNPRHLVRRRGQEARLRCSPMKGHSHVYWYRQLPEEGLKFMVYLQKENIIDESGMPKERFSAEFPKEGPSILRIQQVVRGDSAAYFCASSPRNPAATGDHEQYFGPGTRLTVT.

The chain links TRBV5-4 to TRBJ2-2; D might be TRBD2 (6 bases). Looked up from germline, CDR1 is SGHNT and CDR2 is YYREEE (reference sequence). The CDR3 is 15 residues long. The ends were cut back, 4 bases at V and 1 base at J, with 11 bases in the middle. Written as DNA, the CDR3 is TGTGCCAGCAGCATTGGGACTGGGAACACCGGGGAGCTGTTTTTT. Translating gives CASSIGTGNTGELFF.

This rearrangement joins TRBV3-1 (or the pseudogene TRBV3-2) to TRBJ2-1, with D possibly being TRBD2 (5 bases). Germline CDR1 LGHDT, CDR2 YNNKEL (reference sequence). The CDR3 is 15 residues long. The germline V and J ends were trimmed by 3 bases and 1 base, with 10 bases remaining between them. CDR3 loop: CASSQRADSYNEQFF. Here the CDR3 DNA reads TGTGCCAGCAGCCAGAGGGCTGATTCCTACAATGAGCAGTTCTTC.

The genes are TRBV19 and TRBJ1-5; D unresolved. The CDR3 runs to 14 residues. Trimming pared 4 bases from V and 0 bases from J, leaving 7 bases between. Per the germline V gene, CDR1 is LNHDA and CDR2 is SQIVND (reference sequence). CDR3 DNA: TGTGCCAGTAGTAAATCAGGTAGCAATCAGCCCCAGCATTTT. Its translation is CASSKSGSNQPQHF.

The V and J genes are TRBV2 and TRBJ2-7; TRBD2 matches 15 bases. This CDR3 is 14 amino acids long. V lost 5 bases and J lost 7; bases outside the gene matches: 3. Germline CDR1 SNHLY, CDR2 FYNNEI. The CDR3 sequence: CASSRTSGGAEQYF. As DNA, the CDR3 is TGTGCCAGCAGTCGGACTAGCGGGGGGGCGGAGCAGTACTTC.

The rearrangement joins TRBV13 to TRBJ1-1; weak D call: TRBD1 (5 bases). V lost 4 bases to trimming and J lost 3 bases, with 18 bases between them. There are 16 residues in the CDR3. Germline loops: CDR1 PRHDT, CDR2 FYEKMQ (reference sequence). In DNA form, the CDR3 reads TGTGCCAGCAGCTCCCTCACGGGGGGAATTGACACTGAAGCTTTCTTT. Amino acid sequence: CASSSLTGGIDTEAFF.

The chain carries TRBV7-9 and TRBJ2-7; 10 nucleotides align to TRBD1. This CDR3 has 15 amino acids. V was clipped by 5 bases and J by 2 bases; unmatched bases: 6. CDR1 and CDR2 (germline): SEHNR, FQNEAQ (reference sequence). Here the CDR3 reads CASSEGQGITYEQYF. Written as DNA, the CDR3 is TGTGCCAGCAGCGAGGGACAGGGGATAACCTACGAGCAGTACTTC. The whole variable domain, remainder taken from reference TRBV7-9 and TRBJ2-7, is DTGVSQNPRHKITKRGQNVTFRCDPISEHNRLYWYRQTLGQGPEFLTYFQNEAQLEKSRLLSDRFSAERPKGSFSTLEIQRTEQGDSAMYLCASSEGQGITYEQYFGPGTRLTVT.

This chain joins TRBV19 and TRBJ2-7, with 9 bases matching TRBD1. CDR1 is LNHDA, CDR2 SQIVND, per germline (reference sequence). V lost 3 bases and J lost 3; bases outside the gene matches: 6. This CDR3 contains 15 residues. For the CDR3, the DNA is TGTGCCAGTAGTATTGATGGGACAGGGCTCTACGAGCAGTACTTC. Translating it yields CASSIDGTGLYEQYF.

The rearrangement joins TRBV5-6 to TRBJ1-3, with D hard to call. The V gene's germline CDR1 is SGHDT and CDR2 YYEEEE. CDR3 size: 14 residues. V lost 6 bases, J lost 0 bases, and 10 bases lay in between. The CDR3 DNA reads TGTGCCAGCACCTCTAGGTCCTCTGGAAACACCATATATTTT. Encoded protein: CASTSRSSGNTIYF.

The chain is built from TRBV6-1 and TRBJ1-2; TRBD1 agrees at 9 bases. V lost 2 bases and J lost 3; bases outside the gene matches: 7. This CDR3 contains 16 residues. Germline V gene data show CDR1 as MNHNS and CDR2 as SASEGT. The CDR3 DNA follows: TGTGCCAGCAGTGAAACGGGGACAGGGAGTTACTATGGCTACACCTTC. This translates into CASSETGTGSYYGYTF.

This chain connects TRBV5-8 to TRBJ1-2; a possible D gene is TRBD1 (5 bases). Germline CDR1 and CDR2: SGHTS and YDEGEE. The CDR3 extends over 15 amino acids. Trimming cost V 0 bases and J 4 bases, with 13 bases left between them. The CDR3 DNA is TGTGCCAGCAGCTTGGCTTTTCAAGGGGCCTATGGCTACACCTTC. It yields the protein CASSLAFQGAYGYTF.

The chain carries TRBV25-1 and TRBJ1-2; D is perhaps TRBD1 (6 bases). This CDR3 has 13 residues. The V gene lost 6 bases and the J gene lost 4 bases, with 12 bases spanning the gap. Looked up from germline, CDR1 is MGHDK and CDR2 is SYGVNS. The CDR3 region has the DNA TGTGCCAGCAGAAGGACAGCCCCCTATGGCTACACCTTC. As protein: CASRRTAPYGYTF.

CDR3 sequence (DNA): TGCGCCAGCAGCTTGGGATCGCGGGGGGACGGTGCCTACGAGCAGTACTTC. This encodes CASSLGSRGDGAYEQYF. The chain couples TRBV5-1 to TRBJ2-7, with 8 bases matching TRBD2. V dropped 0 bases and J dropped 2; count of bases not matched to a gene: 10. CDR3 size: 17 residues. The V gene's germline CDR1 is SGHRS and CDR2 YFSETQ.

The V gene is TRBV28, the J gene TRBJ2-5; 12 positions agree with TRBD2. The CDR3 loop spans 16 amino acids. Germline CDR1 and CDR2: MDHEN and SYDVKM. J gave up 2 bases and V 4 bases, and 5 bases lay outside the gene matches. CDR3 residues: CASSSWTSGEQETQYF. CDR3 sequence (DNA): TGTGCCAGCAGTTCCTGGACTAGCGGGGAGCAAGAGACCCAGTACTTC.

This chain uses TRBV2 with TRBJ2-4, with TRBD2 matching 8 bases. The CDR3 consists of 13 residues. V trimming: 6 bases; J trimming: 6 bases; junction bases outside the gene matches: 4. Germline CDR1 is SNHLY and CDR2 is FYNNEI. In nucleotides, the CDR3 is TGTGCCAGCAGCGGGGGGGCCGGAAACATTCAGTACTTC. Protein sequence: CASSGGAGNIQYF.

This chain links TRBV19 with TRBJ1-2, with a weak D call TRBD1 (6 bases). From germline, CDR1 is LNHDA and CDR2 SQIVND (reference sequence). The CDR3 is 16 amino acids. Trimming stripped 5 bases from V and 8 bases from J, with 24 bases between. CDR3 sequence (DNA): TGTGCCAGTAGTCCCCGCCGGGACACCCCCTACAGGGGCTACACCTTC. Residues: CASSPRRDTPYRGYTF. The full variable domain, its missing parts supplied by reference TRBV19 and TRBJ1-2, is DGGITQSPKYLFRKEGQNVTLSCEQNLNHDAMYWYRQDPGQGLRLIYYSQIVNDFQKGDIAEGYSVSREKKESFPLTVTSAQKNPTAFYLCASSPRRDTPYRGYTFGSGTRLTVV.

The chain uses TRBV19 and TRBJ1-5, with D unresolved. This CDR3 region has 14 residues. The V gene's germline CDR1 is LNHDA and CDR2 SQIVND (reference sequence). V lost 7 bases to trimming and J lost 0 bases, with 10 bases between them. CDR3 DNA: TGTGCCAGTACTCAGATGAATAGCAATCAGCCCCAGCATTTT. Translated, it gives CASTQMNSNQPQHF.

V usage is TRBV12-3 or TRBV12-4 and J usage is TRBJ1-2; a weak D match, TRBD1 (6 bases). Trimming cost V 3 bases and J 5 bases, with 10 bases left between them. The CDR3 has 13 residues. This CDR3 is CASSLGRGYGYTF. Here the CDR3 DNA reads TGTGCCAGCAGTTTGGGCAGGGGTTATGGCTACACCTTC.

This clone has more than one count but fewer than ten. V usage is TRBV6-1 and J usage is TRBJ1-1, with D perhaps matching TRBD1 (6 bases). Germline CDR1 MNHNS, CDR2 SASEGT. The CDR3 loop spans 15 amino acids. V was cut by 1 base and J by 5 bases, with 14 bases left in between. CDR3: CASSEGVTGETEAFF. The DNA of the CDR3 is TGTGCCAGCAGTGAAGGGGTGACAGGAGAGACTGAAGCTTTCTTT.

The rearrangement links TRBV18 to TRBJ2-7, with TRBD1 identical over 9 bases. The CDR3 spans 15 residues. Germline assignment: CDR1 KGHSH and CDR2 LQKENI. V dropped 3 bases and J dropped 0; count of bases not matched to a gene: 3. The CDR3 reads CASSPPGQGSYEQYF. The CDR3 bases are TGTGCCAGCTCACCCCCGGGACAGGGCTCCTACGAGCAGTACTTC.

This clone was seen once. J is TRBJ2-7 and V is TRBV19; 9 bases are a match to TRBD1. Trimming removed 5 bases from V and 9 bases from J; junction bases left unmatched: 14. Germline values: CDR1 LNHDA, CDR2 SQIVND (reference sequence). The CDR3 is made up of 15 amino acids. CDR3 nucleotide sequence: TGTGCCAGTAGTCCATCCCGGTGGACAGGGGAAGTGCAGTACTTC. Amino acid sequence: CASSPSRWTGEVQYF.